The present entry profiles one T cell receptor beta chain with its context. This sample was included in a study of control samples from healthy donors and cancer patients. Measured with immunoSEQ multiplex PCR; TCRdb has only the in-frame clones, and not every one. The sample comprises 90,000 or so clones, around 89% of which are singletons, and approximately 15% rests with the top ten. What was sequenced was blood. The TCR was taken from a woman between 65 and 79 years old in good health.

The CDR3, as DNA: TGTGCCAGTAGTATTTTATCGGTCAGTGCACTGGGGAACACTGAAGCTTTCTTT. Residues: CASSILSVSALGNTEAFF. V and J are TRBV19 and TRBJ1-1; D not resolved. V was shortened by 3 bases and J by 1 base, with 21 bases between the two germline ends. This CDR3 contains 18 residues. The V gene's germline CDR1 is LNHDA and CDR2 SQIVND (reference sequence).